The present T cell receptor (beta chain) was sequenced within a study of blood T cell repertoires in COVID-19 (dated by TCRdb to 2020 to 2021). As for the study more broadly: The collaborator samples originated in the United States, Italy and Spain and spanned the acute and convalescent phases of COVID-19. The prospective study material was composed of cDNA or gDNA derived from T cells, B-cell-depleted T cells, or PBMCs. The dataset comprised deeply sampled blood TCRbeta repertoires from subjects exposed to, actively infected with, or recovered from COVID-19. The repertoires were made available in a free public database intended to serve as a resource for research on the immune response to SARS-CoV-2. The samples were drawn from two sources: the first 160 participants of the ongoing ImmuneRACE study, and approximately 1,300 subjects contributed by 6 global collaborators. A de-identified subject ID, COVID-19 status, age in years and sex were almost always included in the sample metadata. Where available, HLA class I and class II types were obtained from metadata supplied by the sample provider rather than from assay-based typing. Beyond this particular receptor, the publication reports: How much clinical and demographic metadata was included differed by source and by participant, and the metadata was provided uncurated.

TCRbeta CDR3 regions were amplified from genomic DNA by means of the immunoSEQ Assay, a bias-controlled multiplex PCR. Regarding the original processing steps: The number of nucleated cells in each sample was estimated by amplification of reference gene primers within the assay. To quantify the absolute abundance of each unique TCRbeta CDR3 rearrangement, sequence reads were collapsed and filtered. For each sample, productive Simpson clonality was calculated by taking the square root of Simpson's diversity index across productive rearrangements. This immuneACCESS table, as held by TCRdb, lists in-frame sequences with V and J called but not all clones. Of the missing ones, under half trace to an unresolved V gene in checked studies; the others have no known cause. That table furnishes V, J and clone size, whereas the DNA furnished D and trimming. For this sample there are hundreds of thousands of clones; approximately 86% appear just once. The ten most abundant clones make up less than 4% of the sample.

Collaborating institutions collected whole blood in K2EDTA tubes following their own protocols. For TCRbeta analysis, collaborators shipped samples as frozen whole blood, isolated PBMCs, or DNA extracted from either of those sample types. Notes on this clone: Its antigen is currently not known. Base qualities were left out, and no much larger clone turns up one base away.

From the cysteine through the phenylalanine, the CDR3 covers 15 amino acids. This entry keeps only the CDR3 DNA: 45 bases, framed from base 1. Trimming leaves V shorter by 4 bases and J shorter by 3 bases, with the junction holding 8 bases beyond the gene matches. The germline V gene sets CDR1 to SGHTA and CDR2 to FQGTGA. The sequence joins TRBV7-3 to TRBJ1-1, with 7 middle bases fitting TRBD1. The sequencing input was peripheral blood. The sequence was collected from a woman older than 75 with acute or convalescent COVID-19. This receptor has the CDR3 CASSSQGGSDTEAFF. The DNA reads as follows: TGTGCCAGCAGCTCACAAGGGGGCTCGGACACTGAAGCTTTCTTT.